Reported below is one T cell receptor beta chain. Participant reports of clinical history set cohort assignment. The method was immunoSEQ multiplex PCR; TCRdb's version includes in-frame clones alone and lacks a portion of them. The sample has some 340,000 clones, roughly nine tenths seen once. The data derive from a study of blood T cell repertoires in COVID-19. Study information: COVID-19 samples from acute and convalescent phases originated in the United States, Italy and Spain. Sources were T cells, B-cell-depleted T cells, or PBMCs; the material itself was cDNA or gDNA.

This TCR derives from a woman between 25 and 40 years old who had been exposed to COVID-19. Sample: PBMCs or T cells enriched from blood (not recorded which).

The CDR3 region is CSGLEDTQYF. The CDR3 nucleotides are TGCAGCGGCCTAGAAGATACGCAGTATTTT. The chain couples TRBV29-1 to TRBJ2-3; no clear D gene. V was cut by 7 bases and J by 5 bases, with 7 bases left in between. The germline V gene has CDR1 SQVTM and CDR2 ANQGSEA. The CDR3 extends over 10 amino acids.